This T cell receptor (beta chain) was profiled in a study of T cells in Graves' hyperthyroidism and ophthalmopathy. Study context: Peripheral blood draws took place at initial diagnosis, ahead of any treatment.

Only a few counts were recorded for this clonotype. Its cognate antigen is unknown. RNA transcripts provided the source from which TCR beta CDR3 regions were amplified. An initial round of RT-PCR targeting the TCR CDR3 relied on the HTBI primer set. TCRdb redid the calling of the multiplex PCR reads with MiXCR, one entry per CDR3 protein. This sample has approximately 360,000 distinct CDR3 sequences; around a quarter occur once, and the top ten carry about 70%. The CDR3 length is 15 residues. CDR1 SQVTM and CDR2 ANQGSEA come from the germline V gene. The V gene end was trimmed by 3 bases and the J gene end by 10 bases; junction bases not matched to a gene: 12. Overall study results and limits: Before onset, by a median of approximately 6.8 months, the model predicted ophthalmopathy.

The chain links TRBV29-1 to TRBJ1-1; 12 positions match TRBD1. The sample taken for sequencing was blood. The source of this sequence is a man aged 50 or older with Graves' hyperthyroidism. CDR3 in DNA: TGCAGCGTTGACGCCCGGGACAGGGGGCCTGGCGGAGCTTTCTTT. This encodes CSVDARDRGPGGAFF.